The 9 T cell receptor gamma chains listed next were all sequenced from one sample in a study of intestinal T cells in coeliac disease. LymphoTrack primers amplified TRG sequences from about 0.2 ug of biopsy DNA. TCRdb reanalysed the multiplex PCR reads with CATT. Of approximately 2,000 gamma-chain clones in the sample, about 46% are singletons; the top ten hold about 7.1%. Genomic DNA came from ten approximately 4.8-µm formalin-fixed paraffin-embedded scrolls per case. The sequencing input was a duodenal biopsy. The receptors shown here come from a human donor with celiac disease.

Sample share makes this clone large (0.1 to 1%). Other DNA sequences of this sample code for an identical CDR3. V and J are TRGV10 and TRGJP1. TRGV10 is assigned to the ORF class and has an uncertain function. The CDR3 sequence is 20 residues long. Trimming cost V 8 bases and J 0 bases; bases outside gene matches: 22. The CDR3 DNA reads as TGTGCTGCGTGGGATTTGAAAGGAGGGAGGGGATATACCACTGGTTGGTTCAAGATATTT. Protein sequence: CAAWDLKGGRGYTTGWFKIF.

The V gene is TRGV2, the J gene TRGJ1 or TRGJ2. This CDR3 region has 15 residues. The V gene's germline CDR1 is EGSNGY and CDR2 YDSYNSKV. V shed 1 base and J 4 bases; nucleotides not matched to a gene: 10. CDR3 DNA: TGTGCCACCTGGGACGGTAAAAAAATATATTATAAGAAACTCTTT. Translating gives CATWDGKKIYYKKLF.

CDR3 loop: CALCPWMKKLF. In DNA form, the CDR3 reads TGTGCCTTGTGCCCCTGGATGAAGAAACTCTTT. V and J are TRGV9 and TRGJ1 or TRGJ2. Unmatched junction bases numbered 10, after V lost 7 bases and J lost 10 bases. The CDR3 is 11 residues long. Per germline, CDR1 GITISATS and CDR2 ISYDGTV (reference sequence).

Judged by abundance, this clone is large. The chain employs TRGV10 and TRGJP1. TRGV10 carries the ORF label, with uncertain function. The CDR3 totals 10 residues. J was trimmed by 10 bases and V by 10 bases; bases with no gene match: 4. The CDR3 DNA sequence: TGTGCTGCGTATATTTGGTTCAAGATATTT. Its protein product is CAAYIWFKIF.

This clone is categorized as large. The sample holds other DNA sequences that translate to the same CDR3. The chain couples TRGV8 to TRGJP1. V lost 8 bases to trimming and J lost 8 bases; unmatched junction nucleotides: 14. The V gene's germline CDR1 is VENAVY and CDR2 YDSYNSRV. The CDR3 runs 14 residues. The DNA for the CDR3 is TGTGCCACCTTAGGTTCGAGTACAGGTTGGTTCAAGATATTT. This codes for CATLGSSTGWFKIF.

With respect to this clone: Other DNA sequences in the sample encode the same CDR3. This chain links TRGV2 with TRGJ1 or TRGJ2. Germline V gene lookup returns CDR1 EGSNGY and CDR2 YDSYNSKV. The ends lost 2 bases at V and 0 bases at J; junction bases unmatched: 4. The CDR3 runs to 14 residues. The CDR3 bases are TGTGCCACCTGGGACGACTGGAATTATTATAAGAAACTCTTT. Translated: CATWDDWNYYKKLF.

As to this clone: Germline is not matched at one junction end, which may reflect a read error. Other DNA sequences in the same sample also yield this CDR3. The chain couples TRGV2 to TRGJP2. Germline-derived CDR1 and CDR2 are EGSNGY and YDSYNSKV. CDR3 length: 14 amino acids. In DNA form, the CDR3 reads TGTGCCACCTCGGACGGGGGTAGTGATTGGATCAAAACGTTT. This codes for CATSDGGSDWIKTF.

In the case of this clone: One base away lies a much larger clone, so this may be a sequencing read error. Other DNA sequences in this sample translate to the same CDR3. This rearrangement joins TRGV8 to TRGJP2. Germline assignment: CDR1 VENAVY and CDR2 YDSYNSRV. V lost 5 bases and J lost 8; bases outside the gene matches: 14. The CDR3 covers 15 residues. The DNA of the CDR3 is TGTGCCACCTGGGTCCACGCTAGACGCGATTGGATCAAGACGTTT. Amino acid sequence: CATWVHARRDWIKTF.

The rearrangement joins TRGV10 to TRGJ1 or TRGJ2. TRGV10 is an open reading frame, and its role is uncertain. The CDR3 is 13 residues long. The junction had 17 bases not matched to a gene; V was cut back by 8 bases and J by 12 bases. CDR3 region: CAAWDPLVIGKLF. CDR3 bases: TGTGCTGCGTGGGATCCATTAGTCATCGGGAAACTCTTT.